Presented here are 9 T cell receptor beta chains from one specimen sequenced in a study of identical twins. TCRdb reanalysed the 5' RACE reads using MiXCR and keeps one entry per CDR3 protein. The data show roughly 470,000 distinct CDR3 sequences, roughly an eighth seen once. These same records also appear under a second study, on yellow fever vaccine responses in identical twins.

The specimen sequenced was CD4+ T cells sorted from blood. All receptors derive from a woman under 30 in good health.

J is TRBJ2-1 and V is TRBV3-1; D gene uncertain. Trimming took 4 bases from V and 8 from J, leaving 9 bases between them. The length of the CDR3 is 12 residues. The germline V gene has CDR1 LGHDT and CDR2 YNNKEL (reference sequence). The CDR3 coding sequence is TGTGCCAGCAGCCCGACCGGCTATGAGCAGTTCTTC. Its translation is CASSPTGYEQFF.

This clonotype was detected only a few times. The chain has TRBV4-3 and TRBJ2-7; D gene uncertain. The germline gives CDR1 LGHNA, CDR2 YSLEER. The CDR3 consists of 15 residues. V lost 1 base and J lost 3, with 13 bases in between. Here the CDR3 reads CASSQGTVSFYEQYF. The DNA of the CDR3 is TGCGCCAGCAGCCAAGGGACGGTTAGTTTCTACGAGCAGTACTTC.

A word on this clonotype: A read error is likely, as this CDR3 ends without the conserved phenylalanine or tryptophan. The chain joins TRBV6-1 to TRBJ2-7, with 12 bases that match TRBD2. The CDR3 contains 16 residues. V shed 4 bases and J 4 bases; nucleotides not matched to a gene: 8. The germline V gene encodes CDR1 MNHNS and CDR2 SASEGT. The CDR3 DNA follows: TGTGCCAGCAGTGCGCCAAAACTAGCGGGAGGATACGAGCAGTACTAC. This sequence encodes CASSAPKLAGGYEQYY.

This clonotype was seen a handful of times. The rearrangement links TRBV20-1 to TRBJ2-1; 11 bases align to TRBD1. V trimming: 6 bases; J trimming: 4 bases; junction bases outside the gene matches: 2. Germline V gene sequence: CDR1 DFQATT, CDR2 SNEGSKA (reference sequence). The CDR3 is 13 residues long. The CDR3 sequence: CSAGQGAYNEQFF. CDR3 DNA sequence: TGCAGTGCCGGACAGGGGGCGTACAATGAGCAGTTCTTC.

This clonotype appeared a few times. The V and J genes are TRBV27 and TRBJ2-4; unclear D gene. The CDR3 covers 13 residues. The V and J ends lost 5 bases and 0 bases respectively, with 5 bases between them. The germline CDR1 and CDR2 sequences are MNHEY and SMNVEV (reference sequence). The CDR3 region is CASSTQAKNIQYF. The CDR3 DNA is TGTGCCAGCAGTACGCAAGCCAAAAACATTCAGTACTTC.

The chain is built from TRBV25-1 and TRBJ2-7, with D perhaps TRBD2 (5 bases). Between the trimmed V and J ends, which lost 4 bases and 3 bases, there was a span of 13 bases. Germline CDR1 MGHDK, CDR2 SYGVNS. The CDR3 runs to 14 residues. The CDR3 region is CASSGGSPYYEQYF. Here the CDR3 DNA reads TGTGCCAGCAGTGGCGGGTCCCCTTACTACGAGCAGTACTTC.

CDR3 amino acids: CASSLSLGQGNEQYF. DNA for the CDR3: TGTGCCAGCAGCTTATCCCTGGGACAGGGTAACGAGCAGTACTTC. The chain recombines TRBV7-6 with TRBJ2-7, with 9 bases identical to TRBD1. Germline loops: CDR1 SGHVS, CDR2 FNYEAQ. J gave up 5 bases and V 2 bases, and 7 bases lay outside the gene matches. This CDR3 contains 15 residues.

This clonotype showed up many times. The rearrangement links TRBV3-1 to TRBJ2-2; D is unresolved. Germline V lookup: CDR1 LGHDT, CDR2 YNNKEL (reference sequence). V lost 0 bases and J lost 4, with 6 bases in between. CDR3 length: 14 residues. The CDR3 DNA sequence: TGTGCCAGCAGCCAAGACCCGGTCACCGGGGAGCTGTTTTTT. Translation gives CASSQDPVTGELFF.

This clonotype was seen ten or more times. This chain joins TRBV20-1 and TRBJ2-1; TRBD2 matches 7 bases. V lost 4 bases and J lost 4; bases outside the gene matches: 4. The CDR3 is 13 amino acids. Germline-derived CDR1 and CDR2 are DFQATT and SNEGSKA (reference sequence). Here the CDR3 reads CSAKASGYNEQFF. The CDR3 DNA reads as TGCAGTGCTAAGGCTAGCGGTTACAATGAGCAGTTCTTC.